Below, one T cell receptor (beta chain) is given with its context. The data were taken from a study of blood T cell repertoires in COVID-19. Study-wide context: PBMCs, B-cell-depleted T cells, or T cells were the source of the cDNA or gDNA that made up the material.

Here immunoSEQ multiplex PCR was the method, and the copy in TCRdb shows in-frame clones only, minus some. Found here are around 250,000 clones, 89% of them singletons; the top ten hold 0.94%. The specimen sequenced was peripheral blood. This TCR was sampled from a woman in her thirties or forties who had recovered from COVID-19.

CDR3 in DNA: TGTGCCAGCAGCTCCGCGAGGGCCATTAATTCACCCCTCCACTTT. Its translation: CASSSARAINSPLHF. The chain joins TRBV7-8 to TRBJ1-6; D is undetermined. Germline values: CDR1 SGHVS, CDR2 FQNEAQ. V was shortened by 4 bases and J by 6 bases, with 13 bases between the two germline ends. The CDR3 runs 15 residues.